This T cell receptor beta chain appears in the sequencing data of a study of T-cell memory formation after mild COVID-19. Overall study: TCR clusters were mostly confined to one donor each.

Germline assignment: CDR1 LGHDT and CDR2 YNNKEL (reference sequence). This CDR3 contains 14 residues. The ends were cut back, 3 bases at V and 4 bases at J, with 9 bases in the middle. This clonotype was found many times. Antigen unknown. Study observations and caveats: Contracting clones, day 15 to 85, had balanced CD4/CD8, and later expanders favored CD4+.

From the 5' RACE reads, TCRdb called clonotypes with MiXCR, one entry per CDR3 protein. The sample includes roughly 35,000 distinct CDR3 sequences, around 21% of them seen just once. Material for sequencing was PBMCs or a T cell subset sorted from them (not recorded which). This sequence was found in an adult who had mild COVID-19 (a few samples of this study predate the infection). Cell type and time point are not known. The V gene is TRBV3-1, the J gene TRBJ2-2; no definite D call. The CDR3 DNA is TGTGCCAGCAGCCAGAGACAACTCACCGGGGAGCTGTTTTTT. As protein: CASSQRQLTGELFF.